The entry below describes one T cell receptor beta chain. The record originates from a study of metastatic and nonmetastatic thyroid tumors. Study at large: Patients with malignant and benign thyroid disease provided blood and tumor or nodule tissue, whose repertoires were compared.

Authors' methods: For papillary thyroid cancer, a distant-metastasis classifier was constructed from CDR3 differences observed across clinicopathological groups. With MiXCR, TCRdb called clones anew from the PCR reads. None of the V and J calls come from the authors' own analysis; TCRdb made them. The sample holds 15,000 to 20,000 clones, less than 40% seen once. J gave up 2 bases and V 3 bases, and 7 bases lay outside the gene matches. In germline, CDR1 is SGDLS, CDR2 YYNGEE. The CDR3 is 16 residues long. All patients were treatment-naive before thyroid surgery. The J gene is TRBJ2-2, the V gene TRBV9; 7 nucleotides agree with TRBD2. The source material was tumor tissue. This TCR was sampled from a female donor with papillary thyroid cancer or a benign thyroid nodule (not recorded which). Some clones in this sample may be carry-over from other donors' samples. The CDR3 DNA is TGTGCCAGCAGCGCGCCTTGGGACTACAACACCGGGGAGCTGTTTTTT. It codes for CASSAPWDYNTGELFF. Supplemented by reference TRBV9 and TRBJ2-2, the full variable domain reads DSGVTQTPKHLITATGQRVTLRCSPRSGDLSVYWYQQSLDQGLQFLIQYYNGEERAKGNILERFSAQQFPDLHSELNLSSLELGDSALYFCASSAPWDYNTGELFFGEGSRLTVL.